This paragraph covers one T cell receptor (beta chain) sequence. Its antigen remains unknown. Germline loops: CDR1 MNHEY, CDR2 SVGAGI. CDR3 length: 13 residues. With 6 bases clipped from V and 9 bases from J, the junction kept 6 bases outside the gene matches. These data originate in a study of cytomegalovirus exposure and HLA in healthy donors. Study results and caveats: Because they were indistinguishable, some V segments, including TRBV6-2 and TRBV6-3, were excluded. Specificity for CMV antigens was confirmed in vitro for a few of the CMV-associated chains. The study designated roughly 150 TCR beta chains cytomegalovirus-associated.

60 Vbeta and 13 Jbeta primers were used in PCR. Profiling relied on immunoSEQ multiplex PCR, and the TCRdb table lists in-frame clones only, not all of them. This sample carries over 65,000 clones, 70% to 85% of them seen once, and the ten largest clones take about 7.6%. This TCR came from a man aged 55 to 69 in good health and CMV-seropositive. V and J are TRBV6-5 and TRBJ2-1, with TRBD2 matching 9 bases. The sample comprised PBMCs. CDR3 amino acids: CASRVGTSSEQFF. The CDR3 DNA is TGTGCCAGCAGGGTAGGGACTAGCAGTGAGCAGTTCTTC.